This TCR beta chain derives from a study of OX40 agonist ivuxolimab in advanced cancers. In the study overall: Dose-escalation patients had hepatocellular carcinoma, melanoma, renal cell or head and neck cancer.

Study results and caveats: Circulating CD4+ and CD8+ T cells showed clonal expansion by week 6 at 0.1 to 3.0 mg/kg.

Data came from immunoSEQ multiplex PCR; TCRdb stores just in-frame clones and leaves some out. The table lists tens of thousands of clones, roughly 90% of them singletons. About this clone: The antigen remains undetermined.

V was pared by 4 bases and J by 1 base, with 12 bases of the junction left unmatched. From germline, CDR1 is SGHDT and CDR2 YYEEEE. The length of the CDR3 is 17 residues. This chain joins TRBV5-6 and TRBJ2-3, with 7 bases lining up with TRBD2. The sequence came from an adult with an advanced solid tumor such as melanoma, head and neck, liver or kidney cancer. The input for sequencing was CD4+ or CD8+ T cells sorted from blood, taken in a trial of the OX40 agonist ivuxolimab. The CDR3 sequence: CASSGTAGDWGTDTQYF. CDR3 coding DNA: TGTGCCAGCAGCGGAACTGCGGGGGACTGGGGCACAGATACGCAGTATTTT.